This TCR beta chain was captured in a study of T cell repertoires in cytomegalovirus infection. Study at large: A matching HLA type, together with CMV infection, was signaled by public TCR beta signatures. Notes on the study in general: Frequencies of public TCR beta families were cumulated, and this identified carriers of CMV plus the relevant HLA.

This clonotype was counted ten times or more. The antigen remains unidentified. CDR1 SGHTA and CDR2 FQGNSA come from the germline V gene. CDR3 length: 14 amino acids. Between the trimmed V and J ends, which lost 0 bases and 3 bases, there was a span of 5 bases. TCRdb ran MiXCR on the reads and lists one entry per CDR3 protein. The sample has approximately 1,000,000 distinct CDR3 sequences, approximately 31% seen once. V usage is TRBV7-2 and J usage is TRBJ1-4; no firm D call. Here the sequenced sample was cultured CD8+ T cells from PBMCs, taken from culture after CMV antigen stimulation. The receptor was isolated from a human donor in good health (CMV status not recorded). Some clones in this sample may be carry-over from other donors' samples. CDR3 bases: TGTGCCAGCAGCTTAGCAGGATCTAATGAAAAACTGTTTTTT. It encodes CASSLAGSNEKLFF. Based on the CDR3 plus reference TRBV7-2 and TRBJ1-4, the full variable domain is GAGVSQSPSNKVTEKGKDVELRCDPISGHTALYWYRQSLGQGLEFLIYFQGNSAPDKSGLPSDRFSAERTGGSVSTLTIQRTQQEDSAVYLCASSLAGSNEKLFFGSGTQLSVL.